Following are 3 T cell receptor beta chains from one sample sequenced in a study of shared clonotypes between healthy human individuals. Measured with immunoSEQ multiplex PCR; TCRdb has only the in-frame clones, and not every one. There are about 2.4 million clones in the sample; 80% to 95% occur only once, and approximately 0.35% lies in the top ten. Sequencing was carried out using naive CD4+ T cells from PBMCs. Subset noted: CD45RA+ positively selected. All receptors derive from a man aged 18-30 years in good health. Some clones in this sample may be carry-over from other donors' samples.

CDR3 loop: CASSQYGAATNEKLFF. For the CDR3, the DNA is TGCGCCAGCAGCCAATATGGTGCTGCAACTAATGAAAAACTGTTTTTT. V usage is TRBV4-3 and J usage is TRBJ1-4, with no clear D. The CDR3 has 16 amino acids. Germline V gene data show CDR1 as LGHNA and CDR2 as YSLEER. V was clipped by 2 bases and J by 0 bases, with 10 bases between them.

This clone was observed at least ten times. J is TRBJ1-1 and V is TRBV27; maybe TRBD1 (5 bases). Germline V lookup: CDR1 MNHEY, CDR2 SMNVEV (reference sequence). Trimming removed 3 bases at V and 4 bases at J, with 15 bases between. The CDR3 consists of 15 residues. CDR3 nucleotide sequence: TGTGCCAGCAGTTTGGGGGGGGTAAGTGGCACTGAAGCTTTCTTT. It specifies CASSLGGVSGTEAFF.

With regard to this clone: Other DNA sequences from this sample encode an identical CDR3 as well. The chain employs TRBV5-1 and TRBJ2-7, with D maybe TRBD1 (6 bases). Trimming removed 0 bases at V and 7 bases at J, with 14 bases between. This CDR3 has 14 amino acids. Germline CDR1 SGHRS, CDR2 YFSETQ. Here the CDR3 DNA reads TGCGCCAGCAGCTTGGGGCAGGGGACGGGGGAGCAGTACTTC. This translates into CASSLGQGTGEQYF.